This T cell receptor beta chain was recorded in a study of vaccination effects on CD4 cells after COVID-19. Study-wide findings and caveats: Healthy vaccinees had only 1 of 255 vaccine-induced clones cross-react with common cold coronaviruses. Pronounced clonal contraction occurred in clones induced by infection and by vaccine late after vaccination.

Under the ViraFEST assay, PBMC were stimulated with viral peptide pools so that antigen-specific CD4+ T cells expanded. Sequencing was performed afterwards. Scientists isolated CD4+ T cells after a roughly 9-day culture period ended. In the vaccine recipients, nucleocapsid antibodies were negative and there was no prior SARS-CoV-2 infection. Cultivation was performed at a few million PBMC per well with around 9.3 IU/ml IL-2 and approximately 9.2 ug/ml peptides added. Worth noting for this clone: Its specificity is unknown.

With 0 bases removed from V and 2 bases from J, the gap between germline ends came to 11 bases. The CDR3 extends over 16 amino acids. Germline V CDR1 and CDR2: MGHRA, YSYEKL. Clones were read by immunoSEQ multiplex PCR, and TCRdb kept only the in-frame ones, dropping some. The data hold 74,000 or so clones, with 80% observed a single time. This sequence originates from a human donor who received a COVID-19 vaccine. The chain combines TRBV4-1 with TRBJ1-3, with D perhaps matching TRBD1 (5 bases). The material sequenced was CD4+ T cells from PBMCs cultured with SARS-CoV-2 spike peptides, taken before COVID-19 vaccination. The CDR3 DNA sequence: TGCGCCAGCAGCCAAGATAGGAGGGGAACTGGAAACACCATATATTTT. Protein sequence: CASSQDRRGTGNTIYF.